This entry lists 15 T cell receptor beta chains sequenced from one sample in a study of early stage breast cancer tumors. Assay used: immunoSEQ multiplex PCR; TCRdb lists only in-frame clones, some missing. The sample holds about 72,000 clones, around 85% seen once. The material sequenced was blood. The receptors come from a person in their sixties or seventies with breast cancer.

The V gene is TRBV10-3, the J gene TRBJ2-3; 7 bases are shared with TRBD2. CDR3 size: 15 residues. The germline CDR1 and CDR2 sequences are ENHRY and SYGVKD. The J segment lost 1 base and the V segment lost 3 bases, leaving 4 bases of the junction unmatched. Here the CDR3 reads CAISDASGGTDTQYF. CDR3 coding DNA: TGTGCCATCAGTGACGCTAGCGGTGGCACAGATACGCAGTATTTT.

The genes are TRBV7-2 and TRBJ2-3; no reliable D call. V was cut by 2 bases and J by 6 bases, with 9 bases left in between. Germline lookup yields CDR1 SGHTA and CDR2 FQGNSA. The CDR3 totals 13 residues. In DNA form, the CDR3 reads TGTGCCAGCAGCTTATCCGGGTGGGATACGCAGTATTTT. Protein sequence: CASSLSGWDTQYF. The entire variable domain, with the rest obtained from reference TRBV7-2 and TRBJ2-3, is as follows: GAGVSQSPSNKVTEKGKDVELRCDPISGHTALYWYRQSLGQGLEFLIYFQGNSAPDKSGLPSDRFSAERTGGSVSTLTIQRTQQEDSAVYLCASSLSGWDTQYFGPGTRLTVL.

The genes are TRBV6-5 and TRBJ2-1; 7 positions match TRBD2. The germline CDR1 and CDR2 sequences are MNHEY and SVGAGI. V lost 0 bases and J lost 8; bases outside the gene matches: 7. The CDR3 totals 15 residues. The CDR3 region is CASSYSAGDWDEQFF. The CDR3 DNA sequence: TGTGCCAGCAGTTACTCCGCGGGGGATTGGGATGAGCAGTTCTTC.

The chain has TRBV5-1 and TRBJ2-2, with D unclear. CDR1 is SGHRS and CDR2 is YFSETQ in the germline V gene. This CDR3 has 16 amino acids. V lost 2 bases and J 1 base, leaving 12 bases between the germline ends. CDR3 sequence reads: CASSFLNVRNTGELFF. CDR3 in DNA: TGCGCCAGCAGCTTTCTTAACGTACGGAACACCGGGGAGCTGTTTTTT.

The chain uses TRBV9 and TRBJ1-2; D is unresolved. V was clipped by 2 bases and J by 2 bases, with 7 bases between them. CDR1 SGDLS and CDR2 YYNGEE come from the germline V gene. The length of the CDR3 is 13 residues. The CDR3 nucleotides read TGTGCCAGCAGCGTCGATGAGAACTATGGCTACACCTTC. Its translation is CASSVDENYGYTF.

The J gene is TRBJ2-7, the V gene TRBV5-1; 7 nucleotides match TRBD2. Looked up from germline, CDR1 is SGHRS and CDR2 is YFSETQ. Trimming removed 3 bases from V and 6 bases from J; junction bases left unmatched: 6. The CDR3 runs to 13 residues. CDR3 in DNA: TGCGCCAGCAGCTCCGGGACTACTAGCGAGCAGTACTTC. This translates into CASSSGTTSEQYF.

The chain recombines TRBV7-9 with TRBJ2-7, with 10 bases matching TRBD2. Germline CDR1 is SEHNR and CDR2 is FQNEAQ (reference sequence). Unmatched junction bases numbered 16, after V lost 5 bases and J lost 3 bases. CDR3 length equals 18 residues. Written as DNA, the CDR3 is TGTGCCAGCAGCCCAGCTCCGGGACTAGCGAAAAATCACTACGAGCAGTACTTC. It encodes CASSPAPGLAKNHYEQYF.

The chain links TRBV9 to TRBJ2-3; possibly TRBD2 for D (6 bases). CDR3 length: 14 residues. The V end lost 3 bases, the J end lost 0 bases, and 8 bases lay between the germline ends. CDR1 is SGDLS, CDR2 YYNGEE, per germline. The CDR3 DNA is TGTGCCAGCAGCGAAAGCGGGAGCACAGATACGCAGTATTTT. Its protein product is CASSESGSTDTQYF.

The chain links TRBV19 to TRBJ2-7, with D unresolved. CDR3 length: 13 residues. Germline V gene data show CDR1 as LNHDA and CDR2 as SQIVND (reference sequence). The V end was cut by 3 bases, the J end by 9 bases, with 15 bases between. The CDR3 region has the DNA TGTGCCAGTAGTATGTCTAAACAACCCGCGCAGTACTTC. Amino acid sequence: CASSMSKQPAQYF. Based on the CDR3 plus reference TRBV19 and TRBJ2-7, the full variable domain is DGGITQSPKYLFRKEGQNVTLSCEQNLNHDAMYWYRQDPGQGLRLIYYSQIVNDFQKGDIAEGYSVSREKKESFPLTVTSAQKNPTAFYLCASSMSKQPAQYFGPGTRLTVT.

The chain couples TRBV9 to TRBJ2-1; 10 bases align to TRBD1. The CDR3 is 18 amino acids. With 0 bases clipped from V and 6 bases from J, the junction kept 12 bases outside the gene matches. Germline CDR1 reads SGDLS; CDR2 reads YYNGEE. The chain's CDR3 is CASSVAPGQGRLGNEQFF. The CDR3 coding sequence is TGTGCCAGCAGCGTAGCCCCGGGACAGGGGAGATTGGGCAATGAGCAGTTCTTC.

V gene TRBV28 combines with J gene TRBJ1-1; D not resolved. CDR1 is MDHEN, CDR2 SYDVKM, per germline. The CDR3 is 11 residues long. V lost 11 bases, J lost 3 bases, and 10 bases lay in between. The CDR3 loop reads CAASRDTEAFF. CDR3 nucleotide sequence: TGTGCCGCCAGTAGGGACACTGAAGCTTTCTTT.

Only one count was recorded for this clone. CDR3 in amino acids: CASRPETTTNTGELFF. DNA of the CDR3: TGCGCCAGCAGGCCCGAGACGACTACGAACACCGGGGAGCTGTTTTTT. The V call is TRBV5-1, the J call TRBJ2-2, with D possibly being TRBD2 (5 bases). Germline assignment: CDR1 SGHRS and CDR2 YFSETQ. The V end was cut by 5 bases, the J end by 0 bases, with 14 bases between. This CDR3 has 16 amino acids.

This clone was seen just once. J is TRBJ1-5 and V is TRBV2, with 8 positions matching TRBD1. The CDR3 has 14 amino acids. In germline, CDR1 is SNHLY, CDR2 FYNNEI. With 6 bases clipped from V and 5 bases from J, the junction kept 6 bases outside the gene matches. The CDR3 DNA reads TGTGCCAGCAGCCTGGGACAGGCGTATCAGCCCCAGCATTTT. Translated: CASSLGQAYQPQHF.

This CDR3 is CASSSPAQGGFYNEQFF. The CDR3 coding sequence is TGCGCCAGCAGCTCCCCGGCACAGGGGGGTTTCTACAATGAGCAGTTCTTC. The rearrangement joins TRBV5-1 to TRBJ2-1, with 8 bases that match TRBD1. Germline trimming cut 3 bases from V and 3 bases from J; bases unmatched to any gene: 11. The CDR3 covers 17 residues. Germline V CDR1 and CDR2: SGHRS, YFSETQ.

V is TRBV5-4 and J is TRBJ2-3; TRBD1 matches 8 bases. CDR3 length: 15 amino acids. The V gene's germline CDR1 is SGHNT and CDR2 YYREEE (reference sequence). V was pared by 7 bases and J by 4 bases, with 11 bases of the junction left unmatched. The CDR3 DNA is TGTGCCAGCGTTCCGGACAGGGTTGTCCCAGATACGCAGTATTTT. This gives the protein CASVPDRVVPDTQYF.